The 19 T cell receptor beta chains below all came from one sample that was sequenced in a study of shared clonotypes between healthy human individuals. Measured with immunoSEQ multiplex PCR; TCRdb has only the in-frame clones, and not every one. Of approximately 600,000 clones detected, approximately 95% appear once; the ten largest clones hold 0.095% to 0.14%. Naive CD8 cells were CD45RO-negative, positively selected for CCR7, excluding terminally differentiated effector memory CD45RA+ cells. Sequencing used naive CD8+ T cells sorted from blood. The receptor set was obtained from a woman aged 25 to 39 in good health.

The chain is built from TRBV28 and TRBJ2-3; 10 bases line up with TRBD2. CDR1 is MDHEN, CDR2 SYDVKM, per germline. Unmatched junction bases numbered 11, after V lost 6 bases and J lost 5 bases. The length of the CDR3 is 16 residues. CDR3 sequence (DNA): TGTGCCAGCAGGGGACTAGCGCCACGAGGGGGAGATACGCAGTATTTT. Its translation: CASRGLAPRGGDTQYF.

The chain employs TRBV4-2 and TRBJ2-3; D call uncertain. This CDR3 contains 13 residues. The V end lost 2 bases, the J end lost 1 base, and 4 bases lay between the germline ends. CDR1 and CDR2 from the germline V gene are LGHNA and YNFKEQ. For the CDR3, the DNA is TGTGCCAGCAGCCAACTCCGCACAGATACGCAGTATTTT. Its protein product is CASSQLRTDTQYF.

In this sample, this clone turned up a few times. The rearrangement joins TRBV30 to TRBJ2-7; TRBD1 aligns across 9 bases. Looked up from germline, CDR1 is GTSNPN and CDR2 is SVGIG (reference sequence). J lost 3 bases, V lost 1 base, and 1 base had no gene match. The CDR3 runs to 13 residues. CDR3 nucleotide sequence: TGTGCCTGGAGTGGGGACAGGGACTACGAGCAGTACTTC. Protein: CAWSGDRDYEQYF.

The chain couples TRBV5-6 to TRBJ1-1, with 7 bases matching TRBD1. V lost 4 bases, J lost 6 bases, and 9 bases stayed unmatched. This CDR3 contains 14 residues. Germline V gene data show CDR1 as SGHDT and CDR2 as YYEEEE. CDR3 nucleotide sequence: TGTGCCAGCAGCCAAAGACAGGGTCGAGCTGAAGCTTTCTTT. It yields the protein CASSQRQGRAEAFF.

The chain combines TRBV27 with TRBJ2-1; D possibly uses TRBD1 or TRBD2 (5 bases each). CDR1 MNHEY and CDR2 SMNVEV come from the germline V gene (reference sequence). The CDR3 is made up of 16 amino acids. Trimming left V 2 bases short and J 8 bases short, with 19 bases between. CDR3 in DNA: TGTGCCAGCAGTTTACTTGGGACCATGGGGATTCATGAGCAGTTCTTC. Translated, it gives CASSLLGTMGIHEQFF.

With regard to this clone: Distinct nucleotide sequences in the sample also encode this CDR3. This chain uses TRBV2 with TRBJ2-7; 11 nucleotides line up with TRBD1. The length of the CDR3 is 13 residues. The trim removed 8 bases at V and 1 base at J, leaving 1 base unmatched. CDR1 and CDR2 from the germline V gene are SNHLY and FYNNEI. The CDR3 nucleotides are TGTGCCAGCCGGGACAGGGGGTCCTACGAGCAGTACTTC. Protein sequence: CASRDRGSYEQYF.

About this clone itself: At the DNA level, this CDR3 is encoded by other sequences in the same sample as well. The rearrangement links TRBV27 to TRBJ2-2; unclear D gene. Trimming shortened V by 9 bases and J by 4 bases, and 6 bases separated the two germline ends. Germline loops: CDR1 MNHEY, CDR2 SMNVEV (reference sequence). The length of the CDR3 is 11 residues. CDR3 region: CASRGTGELFF. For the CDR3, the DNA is TGTGCCAGTAGAGGCACCGGGGAGCTGTTTTTT.

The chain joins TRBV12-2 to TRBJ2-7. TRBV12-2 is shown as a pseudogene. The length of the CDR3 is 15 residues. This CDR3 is CASRPTGTMSYEQYF. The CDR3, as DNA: TGTGCAAGTCGCCCTACGGGGACCATGTCCTACGAGCAGTACTTC.

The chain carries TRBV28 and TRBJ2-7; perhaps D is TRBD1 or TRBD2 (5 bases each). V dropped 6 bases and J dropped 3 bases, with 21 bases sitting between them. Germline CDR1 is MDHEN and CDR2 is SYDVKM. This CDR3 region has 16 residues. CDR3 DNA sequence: TGTGCCAGCAGCCAACCCGGGACGGACCCTCTCTACGAGCAGTACTTC. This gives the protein CASSQPGTDPLYEQYF.

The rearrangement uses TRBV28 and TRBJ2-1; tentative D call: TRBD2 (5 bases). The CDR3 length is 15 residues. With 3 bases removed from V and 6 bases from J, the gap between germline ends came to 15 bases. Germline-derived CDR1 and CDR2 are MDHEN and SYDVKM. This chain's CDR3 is CASSFPLAPGNEQFF. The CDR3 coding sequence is TGTGCCAGCAGTTTTCCGCTAGCACCTGGCAATGAGCAGTTCTTC. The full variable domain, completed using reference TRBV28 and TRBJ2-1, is DVKVTQSSRYLVKRTGEKVFLECVQDMDHENMFWYRQDPGLGLRLIYFSYDVKMKEKGDIPEGYSVSREKKERFSLILESASTNQTSMYLCASSFPLAPGNEQFFGPGTRLTVL.

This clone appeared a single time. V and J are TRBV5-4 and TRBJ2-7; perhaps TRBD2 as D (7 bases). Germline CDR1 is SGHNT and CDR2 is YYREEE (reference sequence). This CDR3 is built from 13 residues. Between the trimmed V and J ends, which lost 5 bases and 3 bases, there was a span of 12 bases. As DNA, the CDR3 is TGTGCCAGCAGTGGGGGGGCGTACTACGAGCAGTACTTC. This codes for CASSGGAYYEQYF.

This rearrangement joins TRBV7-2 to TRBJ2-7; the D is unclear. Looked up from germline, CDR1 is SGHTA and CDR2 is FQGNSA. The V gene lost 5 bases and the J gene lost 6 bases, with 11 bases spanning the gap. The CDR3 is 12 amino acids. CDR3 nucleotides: TGTGCCAGCAGCCGCGATTGGGGCGAGCAGTACTTC. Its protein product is CASSRDWGEQYF.

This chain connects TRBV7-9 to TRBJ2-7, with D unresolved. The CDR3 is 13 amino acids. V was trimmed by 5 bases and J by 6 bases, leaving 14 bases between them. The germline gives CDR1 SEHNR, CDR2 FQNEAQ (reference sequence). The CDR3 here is CASSAPLWGEQYF. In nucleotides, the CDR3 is TGTGCCAGCAGCGCGCCCCTTTGGGGCGAGCAGTACTTC. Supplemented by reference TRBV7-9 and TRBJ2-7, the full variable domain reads DTGVSQNPRHKITKRGQNVTFRCDPISEHNRLYWYRQTLGQGPEFLTYFQNEAQLEKSRLLSDRFSAERPKGSFSTLEIQRTEQGDSAMYLCASSAPLWGEQYFGPGTRLTVT.

The CDR3: CASSWLKTSGRAAKTQYF. In DNA form, the CDR3 reads TGTGCCAGCAGTTGGTTAAAGACTAGCGGGAGGGCCGCGAAGACCCAGTACTTC. The chain employs TRBV28 and TRBJ2-5, with 14 bases identical to TRBD2. Trimming removed 4 bases from V and 6 bases from J; junction bases left unmatched: 13. The germline gives CDR1 MDHEN, CDR2 SYDVKM. The CDR3 is made up of 18 amino acids.

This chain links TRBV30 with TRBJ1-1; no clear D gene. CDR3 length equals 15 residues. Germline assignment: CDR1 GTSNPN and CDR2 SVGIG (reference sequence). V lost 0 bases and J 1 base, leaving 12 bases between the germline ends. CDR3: CAWSVLFPENTEAFF. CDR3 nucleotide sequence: TGTGCCTGGAGTGTACTATTCCCCGAGAACACTGAAGCTTTCTTT.

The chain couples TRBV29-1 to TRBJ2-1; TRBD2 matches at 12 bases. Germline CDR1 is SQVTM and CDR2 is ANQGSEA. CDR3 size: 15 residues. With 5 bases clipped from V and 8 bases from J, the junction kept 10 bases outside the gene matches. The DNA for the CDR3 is TGCAGCGTTTCTCTGACTAGCGGGAGTTCCGATGAGCAGTTCTTC. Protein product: CSVSLTSGSSDEQFF.

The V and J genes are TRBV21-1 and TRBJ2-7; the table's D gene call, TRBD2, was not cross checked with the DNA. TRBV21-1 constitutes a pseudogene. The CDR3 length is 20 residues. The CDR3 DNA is TGTGCCAGGGGGCCCTCAACTAGCGGGATTGTTGACCTAAGCTCCTACGAGCAGTACTTC. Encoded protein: CARGPSTSGIVDLSSYEQYF.

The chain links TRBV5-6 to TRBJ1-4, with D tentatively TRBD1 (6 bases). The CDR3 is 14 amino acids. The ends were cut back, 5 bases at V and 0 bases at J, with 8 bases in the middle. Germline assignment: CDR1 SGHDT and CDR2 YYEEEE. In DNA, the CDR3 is TGTGCCAGCAGTTGGACAGCAACTAATGAAAAACTGTTTTTT. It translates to CASSWTATNEKLFF.

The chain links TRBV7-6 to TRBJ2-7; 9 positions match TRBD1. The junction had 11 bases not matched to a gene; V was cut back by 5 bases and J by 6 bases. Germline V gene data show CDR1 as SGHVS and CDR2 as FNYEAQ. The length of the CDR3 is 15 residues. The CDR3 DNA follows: TGTGCCAGCAGCCCAGGAGCGGGACAGGGCCGCGAGCAGTACTTC. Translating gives CASSPGAGQGREQYF.